The 18 T cell receptor beta chains in this list originate from one sample, sequenced in a study of shared clonotypes between healthy human individuals. TCRdb keeps only in-frame clones here, not all; method: immunoSEQ multiplex PCR. Of some 2,100,000 clones in the sample, about 93% were seen once. Selected positively for CCR7 and CD45RO-negative, naive CD8 cells excluded terminally differentiated effector memory CD45RA+ cells. The sample comprised naive CD8+ T cells from PBMCs. These receptors originate from a young man in good health. Some clones in this sample may be carry-over from other donors' samples.

The genes are TRBV7-9 and TRBJ2-7, with 9 nucleotides matching TRBD1. This CDR3 is 17 amino acids long. The junction had 15 bases not matched to a gene; V was cut back by 5 bases and J by 4 bases. CDR1 and CDR2 (germline): SEHNR, FQNEAQ (reference sequence). CDR3 sequence (DNA): TGTGCCAGCAGCGATACTCGGCTTGGACAGGGGCAGTACGAGCAGTACTTC. As protein: CASSDTRLGQGQYEQYF.

The V gene is TRBV28, the J gene TRBJ2-1; TRBD2 aligns across 10 bases. Germline CDR1 reads MDHEN; CDR2 reads SYDVKM. This CDR3 spans 15 amino acids. V shed 4 bases, J shed 3 bases, and the junction held 3 bases outside the gene matches. The DNA of the CDR3 is TGTGCCAGCAGTTCCAGGACTAGCGGCTACAATGAGCAGTTCTTC. Amino acid sequence: CASSSRTSGYNEQFF.

The chain employs TRBV19 and TRBJ1-4; maybe TRBD1 (6 bases). The length of the CDR3 is 12 residues. Germline CDR1 reads LNHDA; CDR2 reads SQIVND (reference sequence). Between the trimmed V and J ends, which lost 9 bases and 4 bases, there was a span of 9 bases. The CDR3 region has the DNA TGTGCCAGCAGACAGGTTAATGAAAAACTGTTTTTT. Residues: CASRQVNEKLFF.

CDR3 DNA: TGTGCCAGCAGTTTCGTGGGGGGCTTTTTAGAAGCTTTCTTT. Residues: CASSFVGGFLEAFF. The chain recombines TRBV28 with TRBJ1-1; TRBD1 is a possible D gene (6 bases). The CDR3 is 14 residues long. Germline V gives CDR1 MDHEN, CDR2 SYDVKM. V lost 3 bases to trimming and J lost 8 bases, with 16 bases between them.

The chain is built from TRBV6-1 and TRBJ1-2; TRBD1 agrees at 7 bases. CDR3 length: 14 amino acids. With V trimmed by 7 bases and J by 7 bases, 12 bases remained unmatched. Germline-derived CDR1 and CDR2 are MNHNS and SASEGT. The CDR3 DNA sequence: TGTGCCAGCATTACGACGGGACAGTTGGGTGGCTACACCTTC. It encodes CASITTGQLGGYTF.

V gene TRBV7-8 combines with J gene TRBJ2-1, with 10 nucleotides matching TRBD2. Trimming at V came to 6 bases and at J to 4 bases, leaving 9 bases not matched to a gene. The CDR3 loop spans 16 amino acids. Germline CDR1 SGHVS, CDR2 FQNEAQ. CDR3 in DNA: TGTGCCAGCAGGCCAGGGACTAGCGACAAATACAATGAGCAGTTCTTC. This sequence encodes CASRPGTSDKYNEQFF.

The rearrangement joins TRBV5-5 to TRBJ1-5; 7 bases align to TRBD1. Germline CDR1 and CDR2: SGHKS and YYEKEE (reference sequence). The CDR3 runs to 15 residues. Germline trimming cut 7 bases from V and 2 bases from J; bases unmatched to any gene: 9. The CDR3 reads CASRLTGPGNQPQHF. The DNA of the CDR3 is TGTGCCAGCCGGCTGACAGGGCCAGGCAATCAGCCCCAGCATTTT.

This sequence joins TRBV13 and TRBJ2-5; TRBD1 matches 7 bases. The germline CDR1 and CDR2 sequences are PRHDT and FYEKMQ (reference sequence). The length of the CDR3 is 16 residues. V lost 2 bases, J lost 0 bases, and 6 bases stayed unmatched. CDR3 residues: CASSLLGTEYQETQYF. The CDR3 DNA follows: TGTGCCAGCAGCTTACTCGGGACAGAATACCAAGAGACCCAGTACTTC. Filled out from reference TRBV13 and TRBJ2-5, the complete variable domain reads AAGVIQSPRHLIKEKRETATLKCYPIPRHDTVYWYQQGPGQDPQFLISFYEKMQSDKGSIPDRFSAQQFSDYHSELNMSSLELGDSALYFCASSLLGTEYQETQYFGPGTRLLVL.

A word on this clone: Other DNA sequences from this sample encode an identical CDR3 as well. This rearrangement joins TRBV9 to TRBJ1-5; 7 nucleotides agree with TRBD1. Trimming cost V 3 bases and J 6 bases; bases outside gene matches: 6. The CDR3 is made up of 14 amino acids. Germline CDR1 reads SGDLS; CDR2 reads YYNGEE. CDR3 in DNA: TGTGCCAGCAGCGCCGGAGGGGGCGGTCAGCCCCAGCATTTT. Its translation is CASSAGGGGQPQHF.

The gene calls are TRBV11-2 and TRBJ2-7; 10 bases map to TRBD2. This CDR3 contains 15 residues. Germline V gene sequence: CDR1 SGHAT, CDR2 FQNNGV. V lost 1 base, J lost 2 bases, and 2 bases stayed unmatched. CDR3 coding DNA: TGTGCCAGCAGCTTAGGGACTAGCGGAACCTACGAGCAGTACTTC. Protein: CASSLGTSGTYEQYF.

Turning to this clone: In the same sample, other DNA sequences code for this CDR3. As DNA, the CDR3 is TGTGCCAGCAGCGCTTCCTACGAGCAGTACTTC. It translates to CASSASYEQYF. V and J are TRBV2 and TRBJ2-7; no definite D call. V lost 6 bases and J 1 base, leaving 4 bases between the germline ends. The CDR3 has 11 residues. The germline V gene encodes CDR1 SNHLY and CDR2 FYNNEI.

J is TRBJ2-7 and V is TRBV11-2; 7 nucleotides align to TRBD2. Germline V gene sequence: CDR1 SGHAT, CDR2 FQNNGV. With V trimmed by 4 bases and J by 0 bases, 15 bases remained unmatched. The CDR3 consists of 18 residues. CDR3 nucleotides: TGTGCCAGCAGCTCGGAGGCGGTATCTAGCGGCCTCTCCTACGAGCAGTACTTC. Protein sequence: CASSSEAVSSGLSYEQYF.

V usage is TRBV19 and J usage is TRBJ2-3; D might be TRBD2 (5 bases). V was clipped by 7 bases and J by 4 bases, with 9 bases between them. The V gene's germline CDR1 is LNHDA and CDR2 SQIVND (reference sequence). The CDR3 is 12 residues long. The CDR3 DNA is TGTGCCAGTATGGGAGACGCAGATACGCAGTATTTT. It is translated as CASMGDADTQYF.

V and J are TRBV7-9 and TRBJ2-3; TRBD2 aligns across 13 bases. Germline V gene lookup returns CDR1 SEHNR and CDR2 FQNEAQ (reference sequence). The CDR3 is 15 amino acids. Trimming took 4 bases from V and 6 from J; bases not matched to a gene: 4. The CDR3 coding sequence is TGTGCCAGCAGCTCAGGGACTAGCGGGAAGGATACGCAGTATTTT. Residues: CASSSGTSGKDTQYF. Filled out from reference TRBV7-9 and TRBJ2-3, the complete variable domain reads DTGVSQNPRHKITKRGQNVTFRCDPISEHNRLYWYRQTLGQGPEFLTYFQNEAQLEKSRLLSDRFSAERPKGSFSTLEIQRTEQGDSAMYLCASSSGTSGKDTQYFGPGTRLTVL.

This chain uses TRBV27 with TRBJ1-4; D not resolved. CDR1 is MNHEY, CDR2 SMNVEV, per germline (reference sequence). Deletions cut 6 bases from V and 7 bases from J, with 9 bases between. The CDR3 length is 12 residues. CDR3 in DNA: TGTGCCAGCAGCCCCGCGGGTGAAAAACTGTTTTTT. Residues: CASSPAGEKLFF.

This clone has only a few counts. The J gene is TRBJ1-5, the V gene TRBV19; D gene uncertain. The germline V gene has CDR1 LNHDA and CDR2 SQIVND (reference sequence). V lost 9 bases to trimming and J lost 0 bases, with 6 bases between them. The CDR3 contains 12 residues. In DNA, the CDR3 is TGTGCCAGGATTTATAGCAATCAGCCCCAGCATTTT. Its translation: CARIYSNQPQHF. Drawing the rest from reference TRBV19 and TRBJ1-5, the complete variable domain is DGGITQSPKYLFRKEGQNVTLSCEQNLNHDAMYWYRQDPGQGLRLIYYSQIVNDFQKGDIAEGYSVSREKKESFPLTVTSAQKNPTAFYLCARIYSNQPQHFGDGTRLSIL.

This clone has more than one count but fewer than ten. This rearrangement joins TRBV11-2 to TRBJ1-4; 12 bases are a match to TRBD1. The junction had 6 bases not matched to a gene; V was cut back by 4 bases and J by 6 bases. Looked up from germline, CDR1 is SGHAT and CDR2 is FQNNGV. This CDR3 has 16 amino acids. The CDR3 DNA sequence: TGTGCCAGCAGCTCCCGGGACAGGGGGCTGGATGAAAAACTGTTTTTT. It codes for CASSSRDRGLDEKLFF.

The chain employs TRBV14 and TRBJ2-1; D possibly uses TRBD1 or TRBD2 (6 bases each). With 2 bases removed from V and 1 base from J, the gap between germline ends came to 9 bases. Germline V gene sequence: CDR1 SGHDN, CDR2 FVKESK. This CDR3 region has 15 residues. The CDR3 is CASSQRGRSYNEQFF. The CDR3 region has the DNA TGTGCCAGCAGCCAAAGGGGGAGGTCCTACAATGAGCAGTTCTTC. Supplemented by reference TRBV14 and TRBJ2-1, the full variable domain reads EAGVTQFPSHSVIEKGQTVTLRCDPISGHDNLYWYRRVMGKEIKFLLHFVKESKQDESGMPNNRFLAERTGGTYSTLKVQPAELEDSGVYFCASSQRGRSYNEQFFGPGTRLTVL.